This T cell receptor (beta chain) appears in the sequencing data of a study of breast tumors, draining lymph nodes, adjacent tissues. This clonotype was seen at least ten times. Its target is not known. The lymph nodes were axillary draining lymph nodes from breast cancer patients. Notes on the study in general: Compared with basal-like, luminal-like tumors shared significantly more repertoire with nontumor tissue. Data fit most tumor T cells coming from lymph node, expanding in tumor. Data only fit, rather than demonstrated, lymph node origin of most tumor T cells. Tumor TCR diversity was below lymph nodes but above nontumor tissue.

TCRdb reanalysed the multiplex PCR reads using MiXCR and keeps one entry per CDR3 protein. The sample records 250,000 or so distinct CDR3 sequences, roughly 31% being singletons. The CDR3 has 15 amino acids. With 5 bases clipped from V and 13 bases from J, the junction kept 13 bases outside the gene matches. Germline V lookup: CDR1 SNHLY, CDR2 FYNNEI. The sequenced material came from axillary lymph node tissue. This TCR was sampled from a female donor with breast cancer. Some clones in this sample may be carry-over from other donors' samples. The V call is TRBV2, the J call TRBJ2-3, with 12 bases aligning to TRBD2. CDR3 region: CASSTERLAGEMKYF. DNA for the CDR3: TGTGCCAGCAGTACTGAGAGACTAGCGGGAGAAATGAAGTATTTT.